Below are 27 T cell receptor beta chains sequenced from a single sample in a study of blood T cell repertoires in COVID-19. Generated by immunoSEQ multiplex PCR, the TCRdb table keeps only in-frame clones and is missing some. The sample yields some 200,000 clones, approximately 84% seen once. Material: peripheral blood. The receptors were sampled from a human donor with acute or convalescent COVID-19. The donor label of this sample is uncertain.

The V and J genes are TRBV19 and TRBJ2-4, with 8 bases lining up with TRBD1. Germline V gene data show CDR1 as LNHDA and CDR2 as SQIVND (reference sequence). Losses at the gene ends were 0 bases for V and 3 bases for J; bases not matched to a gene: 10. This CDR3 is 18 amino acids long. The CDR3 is CASSIEGLGQGGKNIQYF. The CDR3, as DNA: TGTGCCAGTAGTATAGAAGGGCTCGGACAGGGCGGCAAAAACATTCAGTACTTC. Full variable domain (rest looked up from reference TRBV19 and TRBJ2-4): DGGITQSPKYLFRKEGQNVTLSCEQNLNHDAMYWYRQDPGQGLRLIYYSQIVNDFQKGDIAEGYSVSREKKESFPLTVTSAQKNPTAFYLCASSIEGLGQGGKNIQYFGAGTRLSVL.

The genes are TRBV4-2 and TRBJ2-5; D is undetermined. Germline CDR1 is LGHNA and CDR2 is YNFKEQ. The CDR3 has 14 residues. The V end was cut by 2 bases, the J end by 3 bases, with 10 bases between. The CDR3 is CASSQSRHKETQYF. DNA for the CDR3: TGTGCCAGCAGCCAATCTAGGCACAAAGAGACCCAGTACTTC.

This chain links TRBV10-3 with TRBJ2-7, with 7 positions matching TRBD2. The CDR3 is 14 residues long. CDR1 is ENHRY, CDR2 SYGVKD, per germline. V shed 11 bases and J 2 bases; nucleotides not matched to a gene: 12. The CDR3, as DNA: TGTGCCGCTTCGCGGGAACGGGAGGCCTACGAGCAGTACTTC. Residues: CAASREREAYEQYF.

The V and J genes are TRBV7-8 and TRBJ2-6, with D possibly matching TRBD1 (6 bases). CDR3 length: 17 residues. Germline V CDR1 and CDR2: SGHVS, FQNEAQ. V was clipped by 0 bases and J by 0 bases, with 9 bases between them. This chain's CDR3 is CASSLAGALSGANVLTF. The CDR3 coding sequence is TGTGCCAGCAGCTTAGCGGGGGCACTCTCTGGGGCCAACGTCCTGACTTTC.

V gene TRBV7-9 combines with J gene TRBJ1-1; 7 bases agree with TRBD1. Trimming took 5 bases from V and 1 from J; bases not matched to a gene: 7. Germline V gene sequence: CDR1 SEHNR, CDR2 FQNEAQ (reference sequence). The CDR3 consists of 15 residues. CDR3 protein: CASSPRQGGNTEAFF. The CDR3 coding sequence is TGTGCCAGCAGCCCCAGACAGGGAGGGAACACTGAAGCTTTCTTT.

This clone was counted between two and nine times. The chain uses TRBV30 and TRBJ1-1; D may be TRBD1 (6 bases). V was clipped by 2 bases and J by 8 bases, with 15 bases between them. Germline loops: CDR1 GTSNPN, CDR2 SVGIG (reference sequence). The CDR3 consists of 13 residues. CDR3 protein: CAWSLRDTVEAFF. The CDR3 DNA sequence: TGTGCCTGGAGTCTCCGGGACACCGTCGAAGCTTTCTTT.

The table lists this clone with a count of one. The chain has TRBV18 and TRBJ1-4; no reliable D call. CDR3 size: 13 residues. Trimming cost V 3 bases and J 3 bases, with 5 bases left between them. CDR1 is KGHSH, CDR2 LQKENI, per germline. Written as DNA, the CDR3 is TGTGCCAGCTCACCCGGGGCTAATGAAAAACTGTTTTTT. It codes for CASSPGANEKLFF.

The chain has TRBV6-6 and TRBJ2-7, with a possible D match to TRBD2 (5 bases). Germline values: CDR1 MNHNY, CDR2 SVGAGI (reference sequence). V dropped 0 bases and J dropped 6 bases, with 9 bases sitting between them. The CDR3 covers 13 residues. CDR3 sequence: CASSYSRVSEQYF. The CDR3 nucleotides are TGTGCCAGCAGTTACTCGAGGGTTTCCGAGCAGTACTTC.

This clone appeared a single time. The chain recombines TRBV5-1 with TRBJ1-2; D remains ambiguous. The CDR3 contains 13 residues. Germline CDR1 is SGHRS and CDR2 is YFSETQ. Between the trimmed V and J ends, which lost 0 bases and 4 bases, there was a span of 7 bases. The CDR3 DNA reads TGCGCCAGCAGCTTGGAAACAGTCTATGGCTACACCTTC. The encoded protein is CASSLETVYGYTF.

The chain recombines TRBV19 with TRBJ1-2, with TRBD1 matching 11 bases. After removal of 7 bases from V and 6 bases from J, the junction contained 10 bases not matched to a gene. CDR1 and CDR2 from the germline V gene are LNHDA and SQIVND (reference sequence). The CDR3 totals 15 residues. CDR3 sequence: CASTPGQGATDGYTF. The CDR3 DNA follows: TGTGCCAGTACCCCCGGACAGGGGGCGACTGATGGCTACACCTTC.

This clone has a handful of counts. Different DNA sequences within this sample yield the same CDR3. In nucleotides, the CDR3 is TGTGCCAGCAGCCCTGGGACTAGCGGCACAGATACGCAGTATTTT. Protein product: CASSPGTSGTDTQYF. The chain couples TRBV4-2 to TRBJ2-3, with 10 bases matching TRBD2. Per germline, CDR1 LGHNA and CDR2 YNFKEQ. CDR3 size: 15 residues. V lost 4 bases to trimming and J lost 1 base; unmatched junction nucleotides: 2.

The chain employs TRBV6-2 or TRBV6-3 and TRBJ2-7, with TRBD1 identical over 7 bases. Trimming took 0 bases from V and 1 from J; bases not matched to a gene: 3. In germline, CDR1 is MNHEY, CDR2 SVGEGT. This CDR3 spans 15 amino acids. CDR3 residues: CASSYSRGRSYEQYF. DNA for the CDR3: TGTGCCAGCAGTTACTCGAGGGGGCGATCCTACGAGCAGTACTTC.

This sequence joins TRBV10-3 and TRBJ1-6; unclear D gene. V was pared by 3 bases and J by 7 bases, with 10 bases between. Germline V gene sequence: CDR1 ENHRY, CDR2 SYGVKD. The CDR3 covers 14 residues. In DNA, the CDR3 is TGTGCCATCAGTGACGGGAGGGCGAATTCACCCCTCCACTTT. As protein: CAISDGRANSPLHF.

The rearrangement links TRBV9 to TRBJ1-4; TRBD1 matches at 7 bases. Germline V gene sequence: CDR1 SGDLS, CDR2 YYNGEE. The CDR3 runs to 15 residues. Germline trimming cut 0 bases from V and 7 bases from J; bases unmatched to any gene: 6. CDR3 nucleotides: TGTGCCAGCAGCGTAGGCGCAGGGGGTGGTGAAAAACTGTTTTTT. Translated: CASSVGAGGGEKLFF.

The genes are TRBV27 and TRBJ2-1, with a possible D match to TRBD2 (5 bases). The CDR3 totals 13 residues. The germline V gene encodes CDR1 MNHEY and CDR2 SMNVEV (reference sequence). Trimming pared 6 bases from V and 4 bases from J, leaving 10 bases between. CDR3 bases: TGTGCCAGCAGCACTAGGAATTACAATGAGCAGTTCTTC. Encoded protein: CASSTRNYNEQFF.

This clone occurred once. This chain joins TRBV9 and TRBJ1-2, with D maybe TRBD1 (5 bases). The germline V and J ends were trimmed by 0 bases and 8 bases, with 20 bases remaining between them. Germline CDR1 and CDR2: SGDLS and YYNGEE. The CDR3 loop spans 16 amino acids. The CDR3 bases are TGTGCCAGCAGCGTAGAGATTGGGGGGGATCCTATAGGCTACACCTTC. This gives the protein CASSVEIGGDPIGYTF.

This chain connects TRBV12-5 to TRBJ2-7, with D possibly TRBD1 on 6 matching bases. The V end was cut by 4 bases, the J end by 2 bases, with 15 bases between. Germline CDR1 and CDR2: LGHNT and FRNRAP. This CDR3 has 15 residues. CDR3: CASGWLGAFTYEQYF. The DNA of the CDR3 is TGTGCTAGTGGTTGGCTGGGGGCCTTTACCTACGAGCAGTACTTC.

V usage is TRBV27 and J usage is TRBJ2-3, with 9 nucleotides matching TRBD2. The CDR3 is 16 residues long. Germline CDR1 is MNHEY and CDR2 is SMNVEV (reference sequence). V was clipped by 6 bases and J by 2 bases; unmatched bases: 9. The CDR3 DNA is TGTGCCAGCAGCTCTCATCGGACTAGCGTCACAGATACGCAGTATTTT. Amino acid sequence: CASSSHRTSVTDTQYF.

CDR3 coding DNA: TGTGCCAGCAACTTAGGACAGGGGGCTGAGCAGTACTTC. It encodes CASNLGQGAEQYF. The V gene is TRBV12-3 or TRBV12-4, the J gene TRBJ2-7, with 11 positions matching TRBD1. The CDR3 contains 13 residues. The J segment lost 7 bases and the V segment lost 7 bases, leaving 6 bases of the junction unmatched.

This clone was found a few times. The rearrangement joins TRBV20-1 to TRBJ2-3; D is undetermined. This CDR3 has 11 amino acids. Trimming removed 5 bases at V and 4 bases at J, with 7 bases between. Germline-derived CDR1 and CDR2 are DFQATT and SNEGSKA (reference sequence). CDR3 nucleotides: TGCAGTGCTTTCCGGTCAGATACGCAGTATTTT. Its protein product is CSAFRSDTQYF.

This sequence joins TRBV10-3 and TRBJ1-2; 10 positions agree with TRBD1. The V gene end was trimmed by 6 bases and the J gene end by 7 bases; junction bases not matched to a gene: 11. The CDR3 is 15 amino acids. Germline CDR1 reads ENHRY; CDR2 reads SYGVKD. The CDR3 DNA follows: TGTGCCATCAGAGCGACAGGGGGCAGTCTGGGTGGCTACACCTTC. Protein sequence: CAIRATGGSLGGYTF.

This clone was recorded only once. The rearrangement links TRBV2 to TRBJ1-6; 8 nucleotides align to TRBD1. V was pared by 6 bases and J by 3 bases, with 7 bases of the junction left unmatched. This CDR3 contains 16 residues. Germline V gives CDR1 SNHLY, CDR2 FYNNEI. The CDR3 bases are TGTGCCAGCAGCCTCGACAGGGGAGGCTATAATTCACCCCTCCACTTT. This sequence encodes CASSLDRGGYNSPLHF.

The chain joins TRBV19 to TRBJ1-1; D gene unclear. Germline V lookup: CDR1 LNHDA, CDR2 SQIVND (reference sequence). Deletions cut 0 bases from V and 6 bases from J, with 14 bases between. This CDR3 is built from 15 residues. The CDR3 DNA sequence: TGTGCCAGTAGTATAGAAAACTCCCCGGTCGCTGAAGCTTTCTTT. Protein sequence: CASSIENSPVAEAFF. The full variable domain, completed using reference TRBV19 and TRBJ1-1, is DGGITQSPKYLFRKEGQNVTLSCEQNLNHDAMYWYRQDPGQGLRLIYYSQIVNDFQKGDIAEGYSVSREKKESFPLTVTSAQKNPTAFYLCASSIENSPVAEAFFGQGTRLTVV.

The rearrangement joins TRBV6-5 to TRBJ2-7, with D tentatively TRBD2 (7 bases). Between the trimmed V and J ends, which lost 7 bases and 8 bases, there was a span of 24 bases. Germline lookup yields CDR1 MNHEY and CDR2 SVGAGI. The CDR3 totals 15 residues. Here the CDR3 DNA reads TGTGCCAGCACCCACAGGGCGGGAGCGCCGGAAAAGCAGTACTTC. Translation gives CASTHRAGAPEKQYF.

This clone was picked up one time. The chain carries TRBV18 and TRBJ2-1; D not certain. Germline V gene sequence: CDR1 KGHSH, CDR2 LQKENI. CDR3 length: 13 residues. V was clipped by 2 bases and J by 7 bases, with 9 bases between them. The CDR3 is CASSPVSQNEQFF. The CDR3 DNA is TGTGCCAGCTCACCAGTGTCCCAGAATGAGCAGTTCTTC.

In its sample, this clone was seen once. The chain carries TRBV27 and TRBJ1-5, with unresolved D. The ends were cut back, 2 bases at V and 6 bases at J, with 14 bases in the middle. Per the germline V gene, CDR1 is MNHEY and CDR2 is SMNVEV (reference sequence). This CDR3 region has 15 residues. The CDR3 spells CASSLEYRSSQPQHF. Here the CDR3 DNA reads TGTGCCAGCAGTTTAGAATACCGTAGCTCTCAGCCCCAGCATTTT.

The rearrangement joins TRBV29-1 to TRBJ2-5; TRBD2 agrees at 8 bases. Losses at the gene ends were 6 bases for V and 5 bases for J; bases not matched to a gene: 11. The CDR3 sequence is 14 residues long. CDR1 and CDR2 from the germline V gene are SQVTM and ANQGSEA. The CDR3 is CSVTPGGATETQYF. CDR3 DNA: TGCAGCGTGACTCCGGGGGGGGCGACGGAGACCCAGTACTTC.